The 3 T cell receptor beta chains in this list originate from one sample, sequenced in a study of spatial heterogeneity in lung cancer. TCRdb processed the 5' RACE reads anew with MiXCR; each CDR3 protein has one entry. This table has around 45,000 distinct CDR3 sequences, approximately 12% appearing once. Noted time point: sample taken at primary tumor resection. Whole RNA, isolated from tumor, nontumor lung or frozen PBMC, was sequenced without prior sorting. The source material was PBMCs, sampled at surgery. The origin of the receptors is a female donor with early-stage non-small cell lung cancer.

The V and J genes are TRBV12-3 or TRBV12-4 and TRBJ2-2; 8 bases line up with TRBD2. Unmatched junction bases numbered 8, after V lost 0 bases and J lost 8 bases. CDR3 length: 16 amino acids. The DNA for the CDR3 is TGTGCCAGCAGTTTAGCGGGACTAGGGGGTTCTGGGGAGCTGTTTTTT. This codes for CASSLAGLGGSGELFF.

The chain uses TRBV12-3 or TRBV12-4 and TRBJ2-3, with D hard to call. The CDR3 totals 12 residues. V dropped 4 bases and J dropped 5 bases, with 7 bases sitting between them. CDR3 nucleotides: TGTGCCAGCAGTTACATGAAAGATACGCAGTATTTT. The encoded protein is CASSYMKDTQYF.

The chain joins TRBV27 to TRBJ2-1; TRBD2 aligns across 16 bases. J lost 12 bases, V lost 6 bases, and 5 bases had no gene match. CDR3 size: 14 residues. CDR1 is MNHEY, CDR2 SMNVEV, per germline (reference sequence). The CDR3 sequence: CASRGTSGGARQFF. CDR3 nucleotide sequence: TGTGCCAGCAGGGGGACTAGCGGGGGGGCCCGGCAGTTCTTC.